This T cell receptor (beta chain) derives from a study of liver allograft versus peripheral blood T cells. The overall study: Comparing T cell receptor repertoires in transplanted livers with those in recipients' peripheral blood was part of the design.

TCRdb passed the reads through MiXCR, listing each CDR3 protein once. The sample consists of around 9,100 distinct CDR3 sequences, approximately 16% of them appearing once. Trimming cost V 5 bases and J 4 bases; bases outside gene matches: 5. Germline V gene sequence: CDR1 SEHNR, CDR2 FQNEAQ (reference sequence). The CDR3 extends over 14 amino acids. Points from the study as a whole: Peripheral blood T cell receptor repertoires reportedly differed from those found within liver allografts.

This clonotype appeared many times. The antigen is not known. This chain connects TRBV7-9 to TRBJ1-3; 7 bases are a match to TRBD1. The receptor's source is a human patient who had a liver transplant. The graft donor may account for some of the T cells. In nucleotides, the CDR3 is TGTGCCAGCAGCCCAGGGACAGCAGGAAACACCATATATTTT. Residues: CASSPGTAGNTIYF.